This T cell receptor beta chain was sequenced during a study of blood T cell repertoires in COVID-19. Across the whole study: Donors in the United States, Italy and Spain gave samples during acute or convalescent COVID-19. Sources were T cells, B-cell-depleted T cells, or PBMCs; the material itself was cDNA or gDNA.

How the authors handled the data: Estimates of nucleated cell counts were drawn from the amplification of reference gene primers. Only in-frame clones appear in the TCRdb table, and some are missing; sequencing was by immunoSEQ multiplex PCR. V, J and clone size derive from that table, while D and trimming were established from the DNA sequence. Of 50,000 to 55,000 clones in the sample, just under 90% were seen once. The germline V gene encodes CDR1 SNHLY and CDR2 FYNNEI. This CDR3 spans 14 amino acids. J lost 5 bases, V lost 3 bases, and 7 bases had no gene match. This clonotype originated in a man between 45 and 60 years old with acute or convalescent COVID-19. Sequenced sample: peripheral blood. The V and J genes are TRBV2 and TRBJ2-7, with 7 bases aligning to TRBD2. CDR3 region: CASSDAGARNEQYF. CDR3 sequence (DNA): TGTGCCAGCAGTGACGCGGGAGCCAGGAACGAGCAGTACTTC.